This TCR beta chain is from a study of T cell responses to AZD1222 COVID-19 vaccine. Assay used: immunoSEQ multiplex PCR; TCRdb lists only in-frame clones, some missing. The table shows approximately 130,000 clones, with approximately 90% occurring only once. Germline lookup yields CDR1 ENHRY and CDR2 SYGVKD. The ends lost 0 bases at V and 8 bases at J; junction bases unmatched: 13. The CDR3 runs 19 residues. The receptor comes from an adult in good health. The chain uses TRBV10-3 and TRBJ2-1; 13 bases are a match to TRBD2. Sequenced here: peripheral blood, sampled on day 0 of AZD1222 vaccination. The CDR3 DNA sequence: TGTGCCATCAGTGAGTCAGGAGGTTCGGGACTAGCGGGAAGTGATGAGCAGTTCTTC. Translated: CAISESGGSGLAGSDEQFF.